This is a list of T cell receptor beta chains from one sample in a study of blood T cell repertoires in COVID-19. Libraries were prepared by immunoSEQ multiplex PCR; TCRdb keeps only in-frame clonotypes and omits some of them. The data show nearly 250,000 clones, with about 83% seen just once and roughly 2% held by the top ten. Sequencing used PBMCs or T cells enriched from blood (not recorded which). These receptors came from a woman in her forties or fifties who had recovered from COVID-19. The CDR3 runs from the conserved cysteine through the conserved F or W. Each record gives: clone size, J gene, V gene, D gene, CDR3 protein, CDR3 DNA. The D gene is left open where the match is weak. Clone sizes are given selectively: once, few, many, or a class where the clone is expanded.

>.|TRBJ1-1|TRBV5-6|.
CASSLITGERGGGEAFF
TGTGCCAGCAGCTTAATCACCGGAGAGAGGGGCGGGGGTGAAGCTTTCTTT
>.|TRBJ1-4|TRBV6-1|TRBD1
CASSEGTGGGKKLFF
TGTGCCAGCAGTGAGGGAACAGGGGGTGGTAAAAAACTGTTTTTT
>.|TRBJ1-5|TRBV28|.
CASSWPSNQPQHF
TGTGCCAGCAGTTGGCCCAGCAATCAGCCCCAGCATTTT
>.|TRBJ1-3|TRBV6-5|TRBD1
CASIRQGSGNTIYF
TGTGCCAGCATTCGACAGGGATCTGGAAACACCATATATTTT
>.|TRBJ2-1|TRBV4-1|.
CASSRQGEGGYSYNEQFF
TGCGCCAGCAGCCGGCAAGGGGAGGGGGGGTATTCCTACAATGAGCAGTTCTTC
>.|TRBJ2-7|TRBV9|TRBD1
CASSVGHRGTFHEQYF
TGTGCCAGCAGCGTAGGGCACAGGGGCACGTTCCACGAGCAGTACTTC
>.|TRBJ1-2|TRBV5-8|.
CASSTIVGAIYGYTF
TGTGCCAGCAGCACTATCGTGGGGGCGATCTATGGCTACACCTTC
>.|TRBJ2-5|TRBV9|.
CASSRGGGGQETQYF
TGTGCCAGCAGCCGAGGAGGGGGCGGGCAAGAGACCCAGTACTTC
>.|TRBJ1-1|TRBV11-1|.
CASSFSLNTEAFF
TGTGCCAGCAGCTTCTCCCTGAACACTGAAGCTTTCTTT
>.|TRBJ2-5|TRBV12-5|TRBD1
CASAAPQGVRETQYF
TGTGCTAGTGCCGCCCCCCAGGGGGTCCGGGAGACCCAGTACTTC
>.|TRBJ1-5|TRBV27|.
CASSLSLGGNQPQHF
TGTGCCAGCAGTTTATCTCTGGGGGGGAATCAGCCCCAGCATTTT
>.|TRBJ1-2|TRBV7-9|.
CASSLGEGMLTF
TGTGCCAGCAGCTTAGGGGAGGGTATGCTCACCTTC
>.|TRBJ1-5|TRBV6-2/TRBV6-3|.
CASSYFQNNQPQHF
TGTGCCAGCAGTTATTTCCAGAACAATCAGCCCCAGCATTTT
>.|TRBJ1-2|TRBV19|TRBD1
CASSPRRQGAVGYTF
TGTGCCAGTAGCCCCCGCCGACAGGGGGCGGTTGGCTACACCTTC
>few|TRBJ1-3|TRBV2|TRBD1
CASSPDRAKGNTIYF
TGTGCCAGCAGTCCTGACAGGGCGAAAGGAAACACCATATATTTT
>.|TRBJ2-5|TRBV11-3|.
CASSSGRGGIRETQYF
TGTGCCAGCAGCTCCGGTAGGGGCGGGATAAGAGAGACCCAGTACTTC
>.|TRBJ2-5|TRBV25-1|.
CASSDAGLSQETQYF
TGTGCCAGCAGTGACGCGGGACTCTCCCAAGAGACCCAGTACTTC
>.|TRBJ1-1|TRBV18|.
CASSLDRATEAFF
TGTGCCAGCTCACTCGACAGAGCCACTGAAGCTTTCTTT
>.|TRBJ2-4|TRBV3-1/TRBV3-2|TRBD2
CASSQGTSGGGTKNIQYF
TGTGCCAGCAGCCAAGGGACTAGCGGGGGGGGAACCAAAAACATTCAGTACTTC
>.|TRBJ1-2|TRBV5-5|.
CASRTPGGNYGYTF
TGTGCCAGCAGGACGCCGGGAGGGAACTATGGCTACACCTTC
>.|TRBJ1-2|TRBV5-8|.
CASRLSEQGLAYGYTF
TGTGCCAGCAGGTTGTCAGAACAGGGCCTCGCCTATGGCTACACCTTC
>once|TRBJ2-1|TRBV6-2/TRBV6-3|.
CASSYRRLSNEQFF
TGTGCCAGCAGTTACCGACGACTTTCCAATGAGCAGTTCTTC
>.|TRBJ2-1|TRBV19|.
CASSIWRGGTVSGDNHNEQFF
TGTGCCAGTAGTATATGGAGAGGGGGGACAGTTAGCGGGGACAACCACAATGAGCAGTTCTTC
>once|TRBJ2-4|TRBV12-5|TRBD2
CASGLAIHPLAGAILAKNIQYF
TGTGCTAGTGGTTTGGCTATCCACCCGCTAGCGGGGGCAATCCTAGCCAAAAACATTCAGTACTTC
>.|TRBJ2-5|TRBV9|.
CASSGDYQETQYF
TGTGCCAGCAGCGGGGACTACCAAGAGACCCAGTACTTC
>.|TRBJ2-1|TRBV27|TRBD2
CASSFLKTGTRLGRSYNEQFF
TGTGCCAGCAGTTTCCTCAAAACCGGGACTAGGCTTGGGCGCTCCTACAATGAGCAGTTCTTC
>few|TRBJ2-5|TRBV27|TRBD2
CATSGAWGGETQYF
TGTGCCACTAGCGGCGCGTGGGGGGGTGAGACCCAGTACTTC
>.|TRBJ2-1|TRBV2|TRBD2
CASTLTSLGEQFF
TGTGCCAGCACCCTGACTAGCTTAGGTGAGCAGTTCTTC
>.|TRBJ1-5|TRBV4-3|TRBD1
CASSQRVGTGFQPQHF
TGCGCCAGCAGCCAAAGGGTTGGGACAGGGTTCCAGCCCCAGCATTTT
>.|TRBJ1-3|TRBV9|.
CASSVASAETGNTIYF
TGTGCCAGCAGCGTAGCTTCCGCCGAGACTGGAAACACCATATATTTT
>.|TRBJ1-5|TRBV2|.
CASSEDGHGGWSSNQPQHF
TGTGCCAGCAGTGAAGACGGACACGGGGGATGGTCTAGCAATCAGCCCCAGCATTTT
>.|TRBJ2-3|TRBV18|.
CASSPGRDDTQYF
TGTGCCAGCTCACCGGGGCGGGATGATACGCAGTATTTT
>.|TRBJ2-3|TRBV9|.
CASSALDGGVPDTQYF
TGTGCCAGCAGCGCCCTCGACGGAGGCGTCCCAGATACGCAGTATTTT